This T cell receptor beta chain originates from a study of identical twins. General study findings and limits: There was more out-of-frame TCR alpha sharing in monozygotic twins than models estimated. Twins' surplus sharing was weaker for beta out-of-frame sequences.

A universal primer site was incorporated via template switching, and the cDNA contained unique molecular identifiers. A single record per CDR3 protein comes from TCRdb applying MiXCR to the 5' RACE reads. The table records about 260,000 distinct CDR3 sequences, around 7% of them present only once. This clonotype appeared many times. The antigen is not known. The junction had 9 bases not matched to a gene; V was cut back by 6 bases and J by 7 bases. The CDR3 extends over 14 amino acids. Germline values: CDR1 DFQATT, CDR2 SNEGSKA (reference sequence). These same data were also listed under a study on yellow fever vaccine responses in identical twins.

The TCR was taken from a woman under 30 in good health. The V and J genes are TRBV20-1 and TRBJ1-6; 7 bases are a match to TRBD1. Sequenced: memory (CD45RO+) T cells sorted from blood. The CDR3 protein is CSASPDRTNSPLHF. CDR3 coding DNA: TGCAGTGCCTCCCCGGACAGGACCAATTCACCCCTCCACTTT.